What follows describes a single T cell receptor (beta chain). Recruited during active infection, patients (from Seattle) were subsequently followed longitudinally. In the authors' workflow: Reference gene primer amplification gave nucleated cell count estimates. Repertoires were generated with immunoSEQ multiplex PCR, while TCRdb's copy carries only in-frame clones and drops some. The V and J calls and clone size come from that table; D and trimming were worked out from the DNA. The sample has fewer than 60,000 clones; 82% are singletons. The source of the sample is a study of blood T cell repertoires in COVID-19. The wider study: The study drew acute and convalescent COVID-19 samples from the United States, Italy and Spain. PBMCs, B-cell-depleted T cells, or T cells were the source of the cDNA or gDNA that made up the material.

V lost 5 bases and J lost 0; bases outside the gene matches: 7. This CDR3 contains 17 residues. CDR1 is MNHNY and CDR2 is SVGAGI in the germline V gene (reference sequence). The receptor was derived from a man older than 75 with COVID-19, enrolled during active disease. The sequenced sample consisted of peripheral blood. The chain combines TRBV6-6 with TRBJ2-6, with 7 bases lining up with TRBD1. The CDR3 DNA sequence: TGTGCCAGCAGTCTCCGGGACAGATCCTCTGGGGCCAACGTCCTGACTTTC. This translates into CASSLRDRSSGANVLTF.